A single sample is the source of the 19 T cell receptor beta chains below, sequenced in a study of cytomegalovirus exposure and HLA in healthy donors. The method was immunoSEQ multiplex PCR; TCRdb's version includes in-frame clones alone and lacks a portion of them. The sample yields a few hundred thousand clones, approximately 86% seen once. Material for sequencing was PBMCs. All receptors derive from a woman aged 18-29 years in good health and CMV-seronegative.

V usage is TRBV19 and J usage is TRBJ1-6, with 7 positions matching TRBD1. Germline loops: CDR1 LNHDA, CDR2 SQIVND (reference sequence). The CDR3 loop spans 15 amino acids. J was trimmed by 3 bases and V by 8 bases; bases with no gene match: 7. The CDR3 region is CASSDRPNYNSPLHF. The CDR3 nucleotides read TGTGCCAGTTCGGACAGGCCGAACTATAATTCACCCCTCCACTTT.

The genes are TRBV4-2 and TRBJ2-2; 10 bases map to TRBD2. The V gene end was trimmed by 4 bases and the J gene end by 5 bases; junction bases not matched to a gene: 7. The CDR3 is 16 residues long. CDR1 LGHNA and CDR2 YNFKEQ come from the germline V gene. This chain's CDR3 is CASSPRIAGGTGELFF. CDR3 bases: TGTGCCAGCAGCCCTCGGATAGCGGGAGGAACCGGGGAGCTGTTTTTT.

The genes are TRBV5-1 and TRBJ2-2, with no clear D. With 2 bases removed from V and 5 bases from J, the gap between germline ends came to 16 bases. Germline lookup yields CDR1 SGHRS and CDR2 YFSETQ. The CDR3 runs to 16 residues. The CDR3 loop is CASSLRPAEITGELFF. The CDR3 DNA reads as TGCGCCAGCAGCTTACGGCCTGCGGAAATTACCGGGGAGCTGTTTTTT. Using reference TRBV5-1 and TRBJ2-2 for the parts outside the CDR3, the full variable domain is KAGVTQTPRYLIKTRGQQVTLSCSPISGHRSVSWYQQTPGQGLQFLFEYFSETQRNKGNFPGRFSGRQFSNSRSEMNVSTLELGDSALYLCASSLRPAEITGELFFGEGSRLTVL.

This clone was observed a single time. The chain couples TRBV7-2 to TRBJ2-7, with 12 bases matching TRBD2. The CDR3 sequence is 16 residues long. CDR1 is SGHTA, CDR2 FQGNSA, per germline. The junction had 3 bases not matched to a gene; V was cut back by 2 bases and J by 1 base. The CDR3 loop reads CASSLLAGGPSYEQYF. The DNA of the CDR3 is TGTGCCAGCAGCTTACTAGCGGGAGGGCCTTCCTACGAGCAGTACTTC. The full variable domain, with the rest looked up from reference TRBV7-2 and TRBJ2-7, is GAGVSQSPSNKVTEKGKDVELRCDPISGHTALYWYRQSLGQGLEFLIYFQGNSAPDKSGLPSDRFSAERTGGSVSTLTIQRTQQEDSAVYLCASSLLAGGPSYEQYFGPGTRLTVT.

There are a few counts of this clone. The chain employs TRBV15 and TRBJ2-1; 7 nucleotides match TRBD1. Germline V gene sequence: CDR1 LNHNV, CDR2 YYDKDF (reference sequence). The junction had 8 bases not matched to a gene; V was cut back by 9 bases and J by 6 bases. This CDR3 has 13 amino acids. CDR3 in amino acids: CATEGALGNEQFF. CDR3 DNA sequence: TGTGCCACAGAGGGGGCGCTGGGCAATGAGCAGTTCTTC.

The genes are TRBV4-1 and TRBJ2-5; D might be TRBD1 (6 bases). Germline loops: CDR1 MGHRA, CDR2 YSYEKL. This CDR3 spans 15 amino acids. V dropped 3 bases and J dropped 7 bases, with 18 bases sitting between them. CDR3 coding DNA: TGCGCCAGCAGCCAGCCAGACAGGCCCTTGGGGACCCAGTACTTC. Amino acid sequence: CASSQPDRPLGTQYF.

V gene TRBV7-3 combines with J gene TRBJ2-5; D may be TRBD1 (5 bases). The germline V gene has CDR1 SGHTA and CDR2 FQGTGA. This CDR3 region has 13 residues. V was cut by 5 bases and J by 5 bases, with 12 bases left in between. The chain's CDR3 is CASSGGALETQYF. DNA of the CDR3: TGTGCCAGCAGCGGTGGGGCGCTGGAGACCCAGTACTTC. The entire variable domain, with the rest obtained from reference TRBV7-3 and TRBJ2-5, is as follows: GAGVSQTPSNKVTEKGKYVELRCDPISGHTALYWYRQSLGQGPEFLIYFQGTGAADDSGLPNDRFFAVRPEGSVSTLKIQRTERGDSAVYLCASSGGALETQYFGPGTRLLVL.

This clone was detected only a few times. V and J are TRBV7-2 and TRBJ2-2; D ambiguous. This CDR3 has 14 residues. V was trimmed by 3 bases and J by 1 base, leaving 6 bases between them. Germline-derived CDR1 and CDR2 are SGHTA and FQGNSA. The CDR3 region is CASSFYLNTGELFF. For the CDR3, the DNA is TGTGCCAGCAGCTTTTATTTGAACACCGGGGAGCTGTTTTTT.

The chain couples TRBV6-5 to TRBJ2-7, with 8 bases matching TRBD1. Germline V CDR1 and CDR2: MNHEY, SVGAGI. This CDR3 is 16 amino acids long. Unmatched junction bases numbered 8, after V lost 0 bases and J lost 4 bases. CDR3 bases: TGTGCCAGCAGTTACTCGATTGCGACAGGGGCTTACGAGCAGTACTTC. Amino acids: CASSYSIATGAYEQYF.

The CDR3 sequence: CASSGLEPDTQYF. CDR3 coding DNA: TGTGCCAGCAGCGGACTAGAACCTGATACGCAGTATTTT. The V and J genes are TRBV9 and TRBJ2-3, with a tentative D call TRBD2 (6 bases). The CDR3 covers 13 residues. Germline CDR1 and CDR2: SGDLS and YYNGEE. Trimming removed 3 bases from V and 6 bases from J, with 11 bases in between.

V gene TRBV7-3 combines with J gene TRBJ2-1; 10 bases are a match to TRBD1. The V gene's germline CDR1 is SGHTA and CDR2 FQGTGA. V was clipped by 5 bases and J by 1 base; unmatched bases: 2. There are 15 residues in the CDR3. The CDR3 protein is CASSRGQGSYNEQFF. CDR3 DNA sequence: TGTGCCAGCAGCCGGGGACAGGGGTCCTACAATGAGCAGTTCTTC.

J is TRBJ1-1 and V is TRBV5-1, with D uncertain. Germline V gives CDR1 SGHRS, CDR2 YFSETQ. This CDR3 contains 13 residues. Trimming took 2 bases from V and 5 from J, leaving 10 bases between them. The CDR3 DNA follows: TGCGCCAGCAGCTTCTCAGGTCGGACTGAAGCTTTCTTT. The encoded protein is CASSFSGRTEAFF.

The chain combines TRBV4-3 with TRBJ2-1; 9 bases map to TRBD1. This CDR3 comprises 17 residues. Germline loops: CDR1 LGHNA, CDR2 YSLEER. The ends lost 0 bases at V and 2 bases at J; junction bases unmatched: 5. The CDR3 protein is CASSQDRTGEAYNEQFF. DNA of the CDR3: TGCGCCAGCAGCCAAGATAGGACAGGGGAGGCCTACAATGAGCAGTTCTTC.

The chain uses TRBV7-3 and TRBJ2-1; 7 nucleotides match TRBD1. The CDR3 totals 15 residues. The ends lost 5 bases at V and 2 bases at J; junction bases unmatched: 6. Germline-derived CDR1 and CDR2 are SGHTA and FQGTGA. The CDR3 region is CASSPWDSAYNEQFF. The CDR3 DNA reads TGTGCCAGCAGCCCTTGGGACAGTGCCTACAATGAGCAGTTCTTC.

This chain uses TRBV19 with TRBJ1-4; no clear D. V dropped 4 bases and J dropped 4 bases, with 19 bases sitting between them. From germline, CDR1 is LNHDA and CDR2 SQIVND (reference sequence). The CDR3 is 17 amino acids. The CDR3 reads CASSTREERRLNEKLFF. The DNA for the CDR3 is TGTGCCAGTAGTACCCGGGAGGAAAGGCGCCTTAATGAAAAACTGTTTTTT.

This clone was counted once. This chain links TRBV5-1 with TRBJ2-3, with a weak D call TRBD1 (6 bases). This CDR3 spans 14 amino acids. Trimming cost V 3 bases and J 4 bases, with 12 bases left between them. Germline CDR1 and CDR2: SGHRS and YFSETQ. The DNA of the CDR3 is TGCGCCAGCAGCTCGACAGGAGAGGCAGATACGCAGTATTTT. The encoded protein is CASSSTGEADTQYF.

The rearrangement uses TRBV6-4 and TRBJ2-1; no definite D call. Looked up from germline, CDR1 is MRHNA and CDR2 is SNTAGT. V was pared by 0 bases and J by 7 bases, with 10 bases between. CDR3 length: 14 amino acids. The CDR3: CASSDSGEANEQFF. In DNA, the CDR3 is TGTGCCAGCAGTGACTCAGGCGAGGCGAATGAGCAGTTCTTC.

The V and J genes are TRBV19 and TRBJ2-2, with 7 nucleotides matching TRBD1. The CDR3 contains 14 residues. Germline assignment: CDR1 LNHDA and CDR2 SQIVND (reference sequence). After removal of 6 bases from V and 4 bases from J, the junction contained 5 bases not matched to a gene. The CDR3, as DNA: TGTGCCAGTAGGGGGACAGAACCCACCGGGGAGCTGTTTTTT. The encoded protein is CASRGTEPTGELFF.

The V gene is TRBV30, the J gene TRBJ2-7; 10 nucleotides align to TRBD2. The CDR3 has 14 amino acids. With 0 bases clipped from V and 4 bases from J, the junction kept 3 bases outside the gene matches. Germline V gives CDR1 GTSNPN, CDR2 SVGIG (reference sequence). CDR3 in amino acids: CAWSVGLADYEQYF. CDR3 nucleotides: TGTGCCTGGAGTGTAGGACTAGCGGATTACGAGCAGTACTTC. Supplemented by reference TRBV30 and TRBJ2-7, the full variable domain reads SQTIHQWPATLVQPVGSPLSLECTVEGTSNPNLYWYRQAAGRGLQLLFYSVGIGQISSEVPQNLSASRPQDRQFILSSKKLLLSDSGFYLCAWSVGLADYEQYFGPGTRLTVT.